The clone carrying this TCR beta chain has only a few counts. This sample is drawn from a study of beta chain features in type 1 diabetes. Each population that was sorted was more than 95% pure. Reverse transcription of all isolated RNA meant that expressed TCRB transcripts were sequenced. The table came from immunoSEQ multiplex PCR; TCRdb's copy has only in-frame clones and leaves some out. In the table there are about 370,000 clones, more than 13% of which are singletons. Trimming removed 2 bases from V and 1 base from J, with 17 bases in between. Germline lookup yields CDR1 SGHRS and CDR2 YFSETQ. The CDR3 is 17 residues long.

The TCR originated in a woman aged 18-30 years in good health. The chain recombines TRBV5-1 with TRBJ2-3, with a possible D match to TRBD2 (6 bases). The sample taken for sequencing was naive CD4+ T cells from blood. CDR3 loop: CASSLPTGSPRTDTQYF. The DNA for the CDR3 is TGCGCCAGCAGCTTACCGACCGGGAGTCCTCGCACAGATACGCAGTATTTT.